This T cell receptor (beta chain) was obtained from a study of cytomegalovirus exposure and HLA in healthy donors. General study results and limits: Confirmation was obtained in vitro that a few CMV-associated chains are specific for CMV antigens.

Unmatched junction bases numbered 5, after V lost 5 bases and J lost 3 bases. In germline, CDR1 is MNHEY, CDR2 SVGAGI. The length of the CDR3 is 14 residues. As for this clone: No antigen is known for it.

Method: immunoSEQ multiplex PCR; TCRdb's copy keeps in-frame clones and lacks some. The sample lists 200,000 or so clones; around 90% were seen once. The origin of this receptor is a woman under 30 in good health and CMV-seropositive. The sequencing sample was made of PBMCs. The chain carries TRBV6-5 and TRBJ2-7; TRBD2 matches 9 bases. This CDR3 reads CASSLSGSRYEQYF. CDR3 DNA sequence: TGTGCCAGCAGTCTTAGCGGGAGCCGCTACGAGCAGTACTTC.